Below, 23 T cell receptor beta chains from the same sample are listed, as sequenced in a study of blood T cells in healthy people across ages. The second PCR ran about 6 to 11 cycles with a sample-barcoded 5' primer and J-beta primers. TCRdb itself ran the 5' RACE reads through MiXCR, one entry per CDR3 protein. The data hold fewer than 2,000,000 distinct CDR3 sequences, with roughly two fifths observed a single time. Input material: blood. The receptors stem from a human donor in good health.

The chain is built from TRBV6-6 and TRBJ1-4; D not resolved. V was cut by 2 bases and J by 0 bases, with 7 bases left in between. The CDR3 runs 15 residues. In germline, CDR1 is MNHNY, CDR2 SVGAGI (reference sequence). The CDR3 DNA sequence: TGTGCCAGCAGTTACCGGAAAGCAACTAATGAAAAACTGTTTTTT. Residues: CASSYRKATNEKLFF.

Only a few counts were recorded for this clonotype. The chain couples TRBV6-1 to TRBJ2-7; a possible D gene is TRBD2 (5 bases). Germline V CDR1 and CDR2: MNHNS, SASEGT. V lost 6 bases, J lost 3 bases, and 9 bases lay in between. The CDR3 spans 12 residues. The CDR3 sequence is CASSEGFYEQYF. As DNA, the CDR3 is TGTGCCAGCAGCGAGGGCTTCTACGAGCAGTACTTC.

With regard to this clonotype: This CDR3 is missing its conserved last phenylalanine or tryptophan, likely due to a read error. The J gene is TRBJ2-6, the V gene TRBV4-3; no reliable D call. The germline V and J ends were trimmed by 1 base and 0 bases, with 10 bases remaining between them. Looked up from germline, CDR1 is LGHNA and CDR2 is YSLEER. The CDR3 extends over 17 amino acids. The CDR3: CASSQAVTRSGANVLTL. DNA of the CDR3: TGCGCCAGCAGCCAAGCAGTAACCCGCTCTGGGGCCAACGTCCTGACTCTC.

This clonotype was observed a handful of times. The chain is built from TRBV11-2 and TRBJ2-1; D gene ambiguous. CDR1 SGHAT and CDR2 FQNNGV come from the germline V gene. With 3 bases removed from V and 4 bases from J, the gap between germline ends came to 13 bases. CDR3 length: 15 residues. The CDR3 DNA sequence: TGTGCCAGCAGCTTGTTAGGAAGCCGATACAATGAGCAGTTCTTC. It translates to CASSLLGSRYNEQFF.

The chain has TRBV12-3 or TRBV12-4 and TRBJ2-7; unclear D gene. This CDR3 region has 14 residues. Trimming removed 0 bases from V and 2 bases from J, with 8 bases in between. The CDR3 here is CASSLALGTYEQYF. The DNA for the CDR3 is TGTGCCAGCAGTTTAGCGCTAGGGACCTACGAGCAGTACTTC.

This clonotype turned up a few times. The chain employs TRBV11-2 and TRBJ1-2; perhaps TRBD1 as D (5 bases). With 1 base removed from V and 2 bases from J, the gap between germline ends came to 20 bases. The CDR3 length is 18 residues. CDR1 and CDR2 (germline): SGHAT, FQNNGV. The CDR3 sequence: CASSLGARLGRANYGYTF. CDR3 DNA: TGTGCCAGCAGCTTAGGGGCCCGTCTTGGCAGGGCAAACTATGGCTACACCTTC.

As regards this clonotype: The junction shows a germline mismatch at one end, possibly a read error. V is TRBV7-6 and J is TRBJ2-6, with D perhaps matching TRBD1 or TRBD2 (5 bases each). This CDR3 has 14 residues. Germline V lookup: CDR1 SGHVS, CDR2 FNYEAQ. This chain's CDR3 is CASSSGSGANVRTF. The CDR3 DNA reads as TGTGCCAGCAGCTCAGGCTCTGGGGCCAACGTCCGGACTTTT.

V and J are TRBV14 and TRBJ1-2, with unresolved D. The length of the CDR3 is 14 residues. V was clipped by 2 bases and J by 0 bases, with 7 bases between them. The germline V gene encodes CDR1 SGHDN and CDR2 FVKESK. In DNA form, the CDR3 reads TGTGCCAGCAGCCAATGGGGATCTAACTATGGCTACACCTTC. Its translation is CASSQWGSNYGYTF. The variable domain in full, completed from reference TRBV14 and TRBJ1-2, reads EAGVTQFPSHSVIEKGQTVTLRCDPISGHDNLYWYRRVMGKEIKFLLHFVKESKQDESGMPNNRFLAERTGGTYSTLKVQPAELEDSGVYFCASSQWGSNYGYTFGSGTRLTVV.

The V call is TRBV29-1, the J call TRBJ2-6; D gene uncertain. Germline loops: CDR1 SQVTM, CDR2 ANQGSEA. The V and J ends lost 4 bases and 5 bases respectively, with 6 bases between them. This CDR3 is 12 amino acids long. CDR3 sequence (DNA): TGCAGCGTTGTTTTTTGGGCCAACGTCCTGACTTTC. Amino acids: CSVVFWANVLTF. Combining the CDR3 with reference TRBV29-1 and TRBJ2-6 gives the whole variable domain SAVISQKPSRDICQRGTSLTIQCQVDSQVTMMFWYRQQPGQSLTLIATANQGSEATYESGFVIDKFPISRPNLTFSTLTVSNMSPEDSSIYLCSVVFWANVLTFGAGSRLTVL.

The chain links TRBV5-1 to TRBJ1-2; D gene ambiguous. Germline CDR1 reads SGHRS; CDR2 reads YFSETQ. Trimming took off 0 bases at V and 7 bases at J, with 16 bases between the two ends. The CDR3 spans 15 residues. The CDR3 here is CASSLGRAGGGGYTF. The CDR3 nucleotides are TGCGCCAGCAGCTTGGGGCGTGCGGGAGGAGGTGGCTACACCTTC.

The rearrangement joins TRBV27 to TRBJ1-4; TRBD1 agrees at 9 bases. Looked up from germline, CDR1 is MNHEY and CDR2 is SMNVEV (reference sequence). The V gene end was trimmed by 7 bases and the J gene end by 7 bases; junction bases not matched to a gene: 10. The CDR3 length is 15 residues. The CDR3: CASMGLGQGGEKLFF. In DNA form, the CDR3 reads TGTGCCAGCATGGGGTTGGGACAGGGCGGTGAAAAACTGTTTTTT.

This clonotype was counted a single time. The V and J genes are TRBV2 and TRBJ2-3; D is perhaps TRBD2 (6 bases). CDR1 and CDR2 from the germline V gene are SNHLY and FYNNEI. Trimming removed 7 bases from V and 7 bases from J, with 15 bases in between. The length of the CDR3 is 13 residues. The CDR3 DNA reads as TGTGCCAGCAAAGGGACTGCCGGCAATACGCAGTATTTT. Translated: CASKGTAGNTQYF.

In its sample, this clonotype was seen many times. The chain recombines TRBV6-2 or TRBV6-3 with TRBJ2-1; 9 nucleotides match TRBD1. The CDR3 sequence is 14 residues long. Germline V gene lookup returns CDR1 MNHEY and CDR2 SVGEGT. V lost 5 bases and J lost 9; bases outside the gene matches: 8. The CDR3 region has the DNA TGTGCCAGCAGTAAGACGGACAGGGGAGGTGAGCAGTTCTTC. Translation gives CASSKTDRGGEQFF.

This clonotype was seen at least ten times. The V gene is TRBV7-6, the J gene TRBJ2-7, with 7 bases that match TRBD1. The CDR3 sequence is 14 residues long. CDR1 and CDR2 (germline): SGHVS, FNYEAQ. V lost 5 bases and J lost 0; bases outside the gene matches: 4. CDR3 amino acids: CASSARDSSYEQYF. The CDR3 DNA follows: TGTGCCAGCAGCGCCCGGGACAGCTCCTACGAGCAGTACTTC. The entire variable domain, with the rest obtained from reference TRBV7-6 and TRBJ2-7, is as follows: GAGVSQSPRYKVTKRGQDVALRCDPISGHVSLYWYRQALGQGPEFLTYFNYEAQQDKSGLPNDRFSAERPEGSISTLTIQRTEQRDSAMYRCASSARDSSYEQYFGPGTRLTVT.

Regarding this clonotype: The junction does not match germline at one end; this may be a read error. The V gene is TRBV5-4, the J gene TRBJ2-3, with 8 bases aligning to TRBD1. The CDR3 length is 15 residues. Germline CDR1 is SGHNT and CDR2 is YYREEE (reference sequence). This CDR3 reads CASSWGQVMGDTQYF. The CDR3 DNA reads TGCGCCAGCAGCTGGGGACAGGTCATGGGAGATACGCAGTATTTT.

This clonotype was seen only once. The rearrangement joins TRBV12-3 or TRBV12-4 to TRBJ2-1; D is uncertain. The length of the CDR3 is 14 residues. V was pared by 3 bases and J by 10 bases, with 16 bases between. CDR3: CASSFLAISYEQFF. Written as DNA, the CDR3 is TGTGCCAGCAGTTTTCTGGCTATCTCCTACGAGCAGTTCTTC.

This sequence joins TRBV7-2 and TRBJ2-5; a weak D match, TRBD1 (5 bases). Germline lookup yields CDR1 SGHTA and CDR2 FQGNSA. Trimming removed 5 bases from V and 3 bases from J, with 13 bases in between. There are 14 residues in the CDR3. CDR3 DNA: TGTGCCAGCAGCCGACGACAGTCCGAAGAGACCCAGTACTTC. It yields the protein CASSRRQSEETQYF.

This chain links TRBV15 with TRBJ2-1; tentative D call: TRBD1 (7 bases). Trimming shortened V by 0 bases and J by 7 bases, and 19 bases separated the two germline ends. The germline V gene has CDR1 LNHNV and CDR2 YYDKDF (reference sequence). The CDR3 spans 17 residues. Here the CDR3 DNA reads TGTGCCACCAGCAGAGACCCTAGCGAGGGGGCCCGTAATGAGCAGTTCTTC. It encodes CATSRDPSEGARNEQFF.

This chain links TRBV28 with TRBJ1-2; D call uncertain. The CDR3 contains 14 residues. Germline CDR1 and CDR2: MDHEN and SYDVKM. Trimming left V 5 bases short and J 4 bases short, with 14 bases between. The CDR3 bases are TGTGCCAGCAGTCCCGGAGGACGGATCTATGGCTACACCTTC. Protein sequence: CASSPGGRIYGYTF.

The CDR3, as DNA: TGCAGTGCCAGGGACTACCAAGGGGCCTACGAGCAGTACTTC. The encoded protein is CSARDYQGAYEQYF. The J gene is TRBJ2-7, the V gene TRBV20-1, with 7 positions matching TRBD2. The CDR3 covers 14 residues. Germline V lookup: CDR1 DFQATT, CDR2 SNEGSKA (reference sequence). V was pared by 6 bases and J by 2 bases, with 10 bases of the junction left unmatched.

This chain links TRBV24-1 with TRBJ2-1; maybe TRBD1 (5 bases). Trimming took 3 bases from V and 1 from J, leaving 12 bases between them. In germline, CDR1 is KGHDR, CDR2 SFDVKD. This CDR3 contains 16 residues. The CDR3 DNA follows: TGTGCCACCAGTGATATCACAGGAGAATCCTACAATGAGCAGTTCTTC. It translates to CATSDITGESYNEQFF.

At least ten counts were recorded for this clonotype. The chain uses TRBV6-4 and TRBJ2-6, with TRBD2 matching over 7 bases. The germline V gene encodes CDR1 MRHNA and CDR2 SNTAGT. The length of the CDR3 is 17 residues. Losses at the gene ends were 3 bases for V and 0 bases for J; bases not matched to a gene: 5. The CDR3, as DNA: TGTGCCAGCAGTGAGGGCGGGGGAACCTCTGGGGCCAACGTCCTGACTTTC. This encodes CASSEGGGTSGANVLTF.

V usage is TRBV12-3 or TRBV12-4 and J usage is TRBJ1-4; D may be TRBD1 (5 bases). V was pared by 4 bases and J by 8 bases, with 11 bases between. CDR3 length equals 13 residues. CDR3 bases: TGTGCCAGCAGTTGGGGGGTTTCCGAAAAACTGTTTTTT. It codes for CASSWGVSEKLFF.